The 21 T cell receptor beta chains presented below share a single source sample, sequenced in a study of T cell repertoires in cytomegalovirus infection. Each CDR3 protein is one row after TCRdb ran MiXCR on the reads. This repertoire shows about 89,000 distinct CDR3 sequences, 25% to 30% found once; its top ten account for around 68%. For these TCRs, the target antigens are not known. Sequences were derived from CD8+ T cells from cultured PBMCs, sampled from culture after CMV antigen stimulation. These receptors were obtained from a human donor in good health (CMV status not recorded). Some clones in this sample may be carry-over from other donors' samples.

The V call is TRBV27, the J call TRBJ1-6; 10 positions agree with TRBD1. Trimming took 7 bases from V and 10 from J; bases not matched to a gene: 13. Germline values: CDR1 MNHEY, CDR2 SMNVEV (reference sequence). The CDR3 runs to 16 residues. This CDR3 is CASTRDRGIGDSPLHF. The CDR3 bases are TGTGCCAGCACCCGGGACAGGGGTATCGGGGACTCACCCCTCCACTTT.

In its sample, this clonotype was seen many times. The rearrangement links TRBV5-1 to TRBJ1-2; possible D gene TRBD1, 6 bases. Germline V CDR1 and CDR2: SGHRS, YFSETQ. V was pared by 0 bases and J by 0 bases, with 21 bases between. The CDR3 length is 19 residues. The CDR3 sequence: CASSLGSLRQVDSNYGYTF. The CDR3 nucleotides are TGCGCCAGCAGCTTGGGGTCCCTGAGACAGGTCGATTCTAACTATGGCTACACCTTC.

There are a few counts of this clonotype. The gene calls are TRBV15 and TRBJ1-2, with unresolved D. V gave up 0 bases and J gave up 8 bases, with 10 bases separating them. CDR1 is LNHNV, CDR2 YYDKDF, per germline (reference sequence). The CDR3 has 13 amino acids. The CDR3 bases are TGTGCCACCAGCAGAGATGAGGATAGCGGCTACACCTTC. This codes for CATSRDEDSGYTF.

This clonotype was counted only a few times. The chain employs TRBV7-9 and TRBJ1-4; D unresolved. This CDR3 region has 14 residues. Per germline, CDR1 SEHNR and CDR2 FQNEAQ (reference sequence). Trimming took 1 base from V and 15 from J, leaving 18 bases between them. DNA for the CDR3: TGTGCCAGCAGCTTAGGGACGGGAGAGGTCAAAATGTTTTTT. It specifies CASSLGTGEVKMFF.

The CDR3 sequence is CASSYSLSGEQFF. The DNA for the CDR3 is TGTGCCAGCAGTTATAGCCTCTCAGGAGAGCAGTTCTTC. The rearrangement uses TRBV6-1 and TRBJ2-1; D remains ambiguous. V was pared by 5 bases and J by 10 bases, with 15 bases between. CDR1 is MNHNS, CDR2 SASEGT, per germline. The CDR3 runs 13 residues.

This clonotype appeared a few times. The J gene is TRBJ1-5, the V gene TRBV27, with D maybe TRBD1 (6 bases). Germline CDR1 reads MNHEY; CDR2 reads SMNVEV (reference sequence). The length of the CDR3 is 15 residues. V was shortened by 7 bases and J by 2 bases, with 15 bases between the two germline ends. The DNA of the CDR3 is TGTGCCAGCAAATTCAGGGGAGAGGGCAATCAGCCCCAGCATTTT. Protein sequence: CASKFRGEGNQPQHF.

This clonotype has at least ten counts. The chain is built from TRBV15 and TRBJ2-1; D is possibly TRBD1 (6 bases). Between the trimmed V and J ends, which lost 1 base and 8 bases, there was a span of 33 bases. Germline lookup yields CDR1 LNHNV and CDR2 YYDKDF (reference sequence). CDR3 length: 21 amino acids. CDR3 DNA: TGTGCCACCAGCAGAGGTTATTTGGTCAGGGGCCCAGAGGGGTTGTATCATGAGCAGTTCTTC. This sequence encodes CATSRGYLVRGPEGLYHEQFF.

This clonotype appeared many times. The chain employs TRBV7-2 and TRBJ1-4; D not certain. Germline lookup yields CDR1 SGHTA and CDR2 FQGNSA. The CDR3 covers 13 residues. Trimming shortened V by 4 bases and J by 7 bases, and 10 bases separated the two germline ends. In DNA form, the CDR3 reads TGTGCCAGCAGCTCCTACTGGGGTGAAAAACTGTTTTTT. Its protein is CASSSYWGEKLFF.

This chain links TRBV20-1 with TRBJ2-7; unclear D gene. V gave up 0 bases and J gave up 0 bases, with 6 bases separating them. The germline CDR1 and CDR2 sequences are DFQATT and SNEGSKA (reference sequence). The CDR3 is made up of 13 amino acids. In DNA form, the CDR3 reads TGCAGTGCTAGAGAACCTGGCTCCTACGAGCAGTACTTC. It yields the protein CSAREPGSYEQYF.

This clonotype was seen more than once but under ten times. The chain links TRBV9 to TRBJ2-3; D might be TRBD1 or TRBD2, each matching 5 bases. Trimming pared 0 bases from V and 0 bases from J, leaving 14 bases between. The CDR3 length is 17 residues. Germline CDR1 and CDR2: SGDLS and YYNGEE. DNA of the CDR3: TGTGCCAGCAGCGTAGATGGGGGTTCGCTTAGCACAGATACGCAGTATTTT. Residues: CASSVDGGSLSTDTQYF. Variable domain in full (rest from reference TRBV9 and TRBJ2-3): DSGVTQTPKHLITATGQRVTLRCSPRSGDLSVYWYQQSLDQGLQFLIQYYNGEERAKGNILERFSAQQFPDLHSELNLSSLELGDSALYFCASSVDGGSLSTDTQYFGPGTRLTVL.

The chain is built from TRBV12-3 or TRBV12-4 and TRBJ2-7, with 8 bases identical to TRBD1. The CDR3 length is 11 residues. Trimming at V came to 8 bases and at J to 6 bases, leaving 3 bases not matched to a gene. CDR3 sequence (DNA): TGTGCCAGCGGACAGGGAGGCGAGCAGTACTTC. Translated, it gives CASGQGGEQYF.

V is TRBV28 and J is TRBJ2-2; D gene unclear. Germline-derived CDR1 and CDR2 are MDHEN and SYDVKM. V lost 2 bases to trimming and J lost 4 bases, with 5 bases between them. CDR3 size: 13 residues. CDR3 region: CASSLTVTGELFF. DNA of the CDR3: TGTGCCAGCAGTTTAACGGTCACCGGGGAGCTGTTTTTT.

There are many counts of this clonotype. The V gene is TRBV6-5, the J gene TRBJ1-2, with D unclear. This CDR3 contains 14 residues. The ends were cut back, 0 bases at V and 4 bases at J, with 9 bases in the middle. CDR1 and CDR2 (germline): MNHEY, SVGAGI. CDR3 in DNA: TGTGCCAGCAGTTACTCGCGGGGAATCTATGGCTACACCTTC. Translating it yields CASSYSRGIYGYTF.

The chain carries TRBV27 and TRBJ1-2, with a possible D match to TRBD1 (5 bases). Trimming shortened V by 5 bases and J by 3 bases, and 16 bases separated the two germline ends. Germline V gene data show CDR1 as MNHEY and CDR2 as SMNVEV (reference sequence). The CDR3 runs to 15 residues. CDR3 sequence: CASSGPRGGYYGYTF. Written as DNA, the CDR3 is TGTGCCAGCAGTGGTCCCCGGGGGGGGTACTATGGCTACACCTTC.

This chain links TRBV28 with TRBJ2-5; D is uncertain. Germline CDR1 is MDHEN and CDR2 is SYDVKM. Trimming stripped 7 bases from V and 3 bases from J, with 6 bases between. This CDR3 region has 11 residues. The CDR3 loop reads CASNTEETQYF. The CDR3 region has the DNA TGTGCCAGCAATACAGAAGAGACCCAGTACTTC.

This clonotype has just a few counts. The chain joins TRBV27 to TRBJ1-1; 8 nucleotides line up with TRBD1. The V and J ends lost 1 base and 0 bases, in that order; junction bases with no gene match: 10. Per the germline V gene, CDR1 is MNHEY and CDR2 is SMNVEV (reference sequence). The CDR3 spans 18 residues. For the CDR3, the DNA is TGTGCCAGCAGTTTATGGGCCGGGACAGGTTCTCTGAACACTGAAGCTTTCTTT. It is translated as CASSLWAGTGSLNTEAFF.

The chain uses TRBV20-1 and TRBJ2-3; 7 bases map to TRBD2. This CDR3 is 15 amino acids long. The ends lost 3 bases at V and 4 bases at J; junction bases unmatched: 10. Germline CDR1 and CDR2: DFQATT and SNEGSKA (reference sequence). The CDR3 DNA is TGCAGTGCTAGTGGGGTGGGGGAGGGGCCAGATACGCAGTATTTT. Its protein is CSASGVGEGPDTQYF.

V usage is TRBV4-1 and J usage is TRBJ1-1; D gene ambiguous. V was shortened by 1 base and J by 2 bases, with 5 bases between the two germline ends. Germline CDR1 is MGHRA and CDR2 is YSYEKL. This CDR3 has 13 amino acids. CDR3 protein: CASSQAGNTEAFF. The CDR3 nucleotides are TGCGCCAGCAGCCAAGCAGGAAACACTGAAGCTTTCTTT.

This chain's CDR3 is CASSLDGIWVETQYF. Written as DNA, the CDR3 is TGTGCCAGCAGCTTAGACGGTATCTGGGTAGAGACCCAGTACTTC. The chain combines TRBV7-9 with TRBJ2-5, with D unclear. The CDR3 is made up of 15 amino acids. Trimming left V 1 base short and J 4 bases short, with 13 bases between. Germline assignment: CDR1 SEHNR and CDR2 FQNEAQ (reference sequence). Combining the CDR3 with reference TRBV7-9 and TRBJ2-5 gives the whole variable domain DTGVSQNPRHKITKRGQNVTFRCDPISEHNRLYWYRQTLGQGPEFLTYFQNEAQLEKSRLLSDRFSAERPKGSFSTLEIQRTEQGDSAMYLCASSLDGIWVETQYFGPGTRLLVL.

This clonotype was counted a single time. The gene calls are TRBV9 and TRBJ2-2, with D possibly called TRBD1 or TRBD2 (6 bases each). Germline loops: CDR1 SGDLS, CDR2 YYNGEE. CDR3 size: 17 residues. The V gene lost 0 bases and the J gene lost 0 bases, with 12 bases spanning the gap. The CDR3 nucleotides are TGTGCCAGCAGCGTAGAAGGGGGGTCCGCGAACACCGGGGAGCTGTTTTTT. Encoded protein: CASSVEGGSANTGELFF.

The CDR3 DNA reads TGTGCCAGCAGCCAAGATGTAGTTGCCATGAACACTGAAGCTTTCTTT. It specifies CASSQDVVAMNTEAFF. The V call is TRBV14, the J call TRBJ1-1; no clear D. This CDR3 contains 16 residues. Trimming stripped 0 bases from V and 0 bases from J, with 11 bases between. Germline V lookup: CDR1 SGHDN, CDR2 FVKESK.